The next 23 T cell receptor beta chains were all read from a single sample in a study of identical twins (dated by TCRdb to between 2015 and 2016). Libraries were constructed by 5' RACE. The instrument given in TCRdb is Illumina HiSeq 2000. The public sequencing data were trimmed at Q25 with fastp and processed into clonotypes with MiXCR by TCRdb, which kept only in-frame beta chains. Entries that share a CDR3 protein sequence are merged under the most common genes and DNA. Across this sample there are approximately 590,000 distinct CDR3 sequences, with 9% to 10% seen only once. 2.5% to 3% of the sample lies in the top ten. These data were likewise used in another study, on yellow fever vaccine responses in identical twins.

The sample consisted of PBMCs. The receptors derive from a young woman in good health.

J is TRBJ2-4 and V is TRBV7-9, with 7 bases matching TRBD2. Losses at the gene ends were 2 bases for V and 8 bases for J; bases not matched to a gene: 6. The CDR3 extends over 14 amino acids. The V gene's germline CDR1 is SEHNR and CDR2 FQNEAQ (reference sequence). The CDR3 nucleotides read TGTGCCAGCAGCTTAATAGGGGAGGGGTACATTCAGTACTTC. Protein product: CASSLIGEGYIQYF.

This clonotype was recorded a few times. The V call is TRBV3-1, the J call TRBJ2-5; no firm D call. CDR3 size: 14 residues. Deletions cut 4 bases from V and 1 base from J, with 10 bases between. Germline V gives CDR1 LGHDT, CDR2 YNNKEL (reference sequence). In DNA form, the CDR3 reads TGTGCCAGCAGCCGGACGGCCGTCCAAGAGACCCAGTACTTC. This codes for CASSRTAVQETQYF.

This clonotype has more than one count but fewer than ten. Written as DNA, the CDR3 is TGTGCCAGCAGCCAAGAGGGAGGAACTGAAGCTTTCTTT. This gives the protein CASSQEGGTEAFF. The chain is built from TRBV3-1 and TRBJ1-1; D not certain. Germline-derived CDR1 and CDR2 are LGHDT and YNNKEL (reference sequence). The CDR3 sequence is 13 residues long. Trimming removed 0 bases at V and 5 bases at J, with 7 bases between.

This clonotype occurred many times. The rearrangement links TRBV4-3 to TRBJ2-1; the match to TRBD1 covers 12 bases. Losses at the gene ends were 1 base for V and 4 bases for J; bases not matched to a gene: 5. This CDR3 spans 17 amino acids. CDR1 and CDR2 (germline): LGHNA, YSLEER. As DNA, the CDR3 is TGCGCCAGCAGCCAAGGGGGGACAGGGGGCAGGTACAATGAGCAGTTCTTC. It specifies CASSQGGTGGRYNEQFF.

This clonotype was found many times. The chain recombines TRBV5-1 with TRBJ2-1, with 7 bases fitting TRBD2. This CDR3 has 19 residues. Trimming cost V 1 base and J 6 bases; bases outside gene matches: 19. From germline, CDR1 is SGHRS and CDR2 YFSETQ. CDR3 bases: TGCGCCAGCAGCTTGTCCGGGGGGAACCCGGACGGGAAGAGCAATGAGCAGTTCTTC. Translated, it gives CASSLSGGNPDGKSNEQFF.

The J gene is TRBJ2-6, the V gene TRBV7-2; D gene uncertain. This CDR3 region has 16 residues. V lost 5 bases, J lost 1 base, and 12 bases lay in between. In germline, CDR1 is SGHTA, CDR2 FQGNSA. CDR3 in DNA: TGTGCCAGCAGCATGACTCATCTTTCTGGGGCCAACGTCCTGACTTTC. Amino acid sequence: CASSMTHLSGANVLTF.

This clonotype was detected ten times or more. This chain connects TRBV6-5 to TRBJ1-5; weak D call: TRBD1 (5 bases). Trimming took off 2 bases at V and 0 bases at J, with 17 bases between the two ends. Germline V gene sequence: CDR1 MNHEY, CDR2 SVGAGI. There are 18 residues in the CDR3. The CDR3 here is CASSYLIPGGDSNQPQHF. CDR3 coding DNA: TGTGCCAGCAGTTACCTAATCCCGGGGGGGGATAGCAATCAGCCCCAGCATTTT.

This clonotype has more than one count but fewer than ten. This chain joins TRBV6-1 and TRBJ2-5; D unclear. This CDR3 has 14 amino acids. Trimming removed 6 bases from V and 4 bases from J, with 15 bases in between. Germline CDR1 reads MNHNS; CDR2 reads SASEGT. CDR3 nucleotides: TGTGCCAGCAGACCCGACGCCACCGGAGAGACCCAGTACTTC. Its protein is CASRPDATGETQYF.

The chain joins TRBV30 to TRBJ2-1; 12 nucleotides agree with TRBD2. The CDR3 length is 14 residues. The germline CDR1 and CDR2 sequences are GTSNPN and SVGIG (reference sequence). The J segment lost 9 bases and the V segment lost 2 bases, leaving 5 bases of the junction unmatched. The CDR3 spells CAWSLAGGQFEQFF. DNA for the CDR3: TGTGCCTGGAGTCTAGCGGGGGGGCAGTTTGAGCAGTTCTTC.

This clonotype was found many times. V and J are TRBV24-1 and TRBJ1-5; no clear D. The V gene lost 3 bases and the J gene lost 4 bases, with 6 bases spanning the gap. Germline V gives CDR1 KGHDR, CDR2 SFDVKD. This CDR3 comprises 13 residues. As DNA, the CDR3 is TGTGCCACCAGTGATATTGGTAATCAGCCCCAGCATTTT. Translating gives CATSDIGNQPQHF.

At least ten counts were recorded for this clonotype. The V gene is TRBV11-2, the J gene TRBJ2-1; D ambiguous. The CDR3 has 12 amino acids. V was trimmed by 3 bases and J by 9 bases, leaving 9 bases between them. Germline-derived CDR1 and CDR2 are SGHAT and FQNNGV. The DNA of the CDR3 is TGTGCCAGCAGCTTTCCAGGACGTGAGCAGTTCTTC. It translates to CASSFPGREQFF. Using reference TRBV11-2 and TRBJ2-1 for the parts outside the CDR3, the full variable domain is EAGVAQSPRYKIIEKRQSVAFWCNPISGHATLYWYQQILGQGPKLLIQFQNNGVVDDSQLPKDRFSAERLKGVDSTLKIQPAKLEDSAVYLCASSFPGREQFFGPGTRLTVL.

This clonotype was seen at least ten times. This chain connects TRBV7-3 to TRBJ2-3; no clear D. Germline loops: CDR1 SGHTA, CDR2 FQGTGA. Trimming removed 4 bases at V and 5 bases at J, with 16 bases between. CDR3 size: 15 residues. The CDR3 DNA follows: TGTGCCAGCAGCTCCTACGGTTCAGTAGGAGATACGCAGTATTTT. This translates into CASSSYGSVGDTQYF.

This clonotype occurred a few times. The chain carries TRBV30 and TRBJ2-7; 8 bases fit TRBD2. The junction had 8 bases not matched to a gene; V was cut back by 4 bases and J by 3 bases. This CDR3 contains 14 residues. Looked up from germline, CDR1 is GTSNPN and CDR2 is SVGIG (reference sequence). The CDR3 sequence is CAWNPLAGYYEQYF. CDR3 DNA: TGTGCCTGGAACCCCTTAGCGGGGTACTACGAGCAGTACTTC.

The chain has TRBV3-1 and TRBJ2-1; D remains ambiguous. Trimming cost V 1 base and J 2 bases, with 6 bases left between them. The CDR3 runs to 14 residues. Germline V lookup: CDR1 LGHDT, CDR2 YNNKEL (reference sequence). In DNA, the CDR3 is TGTGCCAGCAGCCAAGTGCTCACCTACAATGAGCAGTTCTTC. It codes for CASSQVLTYNEQFF.

This clonotype was counted at least ten times. The rearrangement uses TRBV10-3 and TRBJ2-5; a possible D gene is TRBD1 (6 bases). Germline loops: CDR1 ENHRY, CDR2 SYGVKD. The CDR3 consists of 16 residues. Deletions cut 0 bases from V and 2 bases from J, with 13 bases between. CDR3 residues: CAISESLSRGQETQYF. Here the CDR3 DNA reads TGTGCCATCAGTGAGTCTCTGAGCAGGGGACAAGAGACCCAGTACTTC.

The chain links TRBV7-3 to TRBJ2-2; 8 bases are a match to TRBD1. This CDR3 is built from 14 residues. Germline CDR1 and CDR2: SGHTA and FQGTGA. The trim removed 4 bases at V and 8 bases at J, leaving 6 bases unmatched. The DNA of the CDR3 is TGTGCCAGCAGCTCACAGGGGGTTTATGGGGAGCTGTTTTTT. Its translation is CASSSQGVYGELFF.

The chain recombines TRBV7-9 with TRBJ2-5; the D gene is possibly TRBD2 (5 bases). Germline V gives CDR1 SEHNR, CDR2 FQNEAQ (reference sequence). Deletions cut 5 bases from V and 5 bases from J, with 21 bases between. The CDR3 runs to 16 residues. CDR3 in amino acids: CASSPKPDAGGETQYF. CDR3 sequence (DNA): TGTGCCAGCAGCCCTAAGCCTGATGCCGGCGGGGAGACCCAGTACTTC. Complete variable domain (other parts from reference TRBV7-9 and TRBJ2-5): DTGVSQNPRHKITKRGQNVTFRCDPISEHNRLYWYRQTLGQGPEFLTYFQNEAQLEKSRLLSDRFSAERPKGSFSTLEIQRTEQGDSAMYLCASSPKPDAGGETQYFGPGTRLLVL.

The rearrangement uses TRBV24-1 and TRBJ2-3, with TRBD1 matching over 7 bases. CDR1 is KGHDR and CDR2 is SFDVKD in the germline V gene. CDR3 length: 18 residues. J was trimmed by 3 bases and V by 0 bases; bases with no gene match: 11. The DNA of the CDR3 is TGTGCCACCAGTGATTTGGGGCATAGGACAGGCGCAACAGATACGCAGTATTTT. Translating gives CATSDLGHRTGATDTQYF.

This clonotype showed up many times. This chain uses TRBV5-6 with TRBJ2-1; D perhaps matches TRBD2 (5 bases). This CDR3 is built from 13 residues. Germline assignment: CDR1 SGHDT and CDR2 YYEEEE. Between the trimmed V and J ends, which lost 6 bases and 5 bases, there was a span of 12 bases. The DNA of the CDR3 is TGTGCCAGCACTCCCGGGAATAACAATGAGCAGTTCTTC. Its protein product is CASTPGNNNEQFF.

As regards this clonotype: This could be a read error, since a much larger clone is one nucleotide away. CDR3 amino acids: CCAREVVPRPSSYNEQFF. The CDR3 region has the DNA TGCTGTGCTAGAGAGGTCGTCCCGCGCCCGAGCTCCTACAATGAGCAGTTCTTC. The rearrangement joins TRBV20-1 to TRBJ2-1, with D hard to call. CDR1 and CDR2 from the germline V gene are DFQATT and SNEGSKA (reference sequence). The CDR3 covers 18 residues.

Notes on this clonotype: The junction departs from the called germline gene at one end, perhaps through a read error. The V call is TRBV5-4, the J call TRBJ2-1; the D gene could be TRBD1 or TRBD2 (5 bases each). This CDR3 comprises 16 residues. Germline CDR1 is SGHNT and CDR2 is YYREEE (reference sequence). CDR3 coding DNA: TGTGCCAGCAGCTGGCCGGGGACGGTATCCTACAATGTGCAGTTCTTC. Translation: CASSWPGTVSYNVQFF.

This clonotype occurred many times. This chain connects TRBV12-3 or TRBV12-4 to TRBJ1-2, with D possibly TRBD1 on 5 matching bases. Trimming cost V 3 bases and J 5 bases, with 7 bases left between them. There are 12 residues in the CDR3. The CDR3: CASSLGLYGYTF. Written as DNA, the CDR3 is TGTGCCAGCAGTTTGGGACTTTATGGCTACACCTTC.

This chain joins TRBV28 and TRBJ1-2, with D possibly matching TRBD1 (6 bases). Germline CDR1 reads MDHEN; CDR2 reads SYDVKM. The V end lost 6 bases, the J end lost 5 bases, and 19 bases lay between the germline ends. The CDR3 extends over 15 amino acids. Here the CDR3 DNA reads TGTGCCAGCAGAGTGACAGGAGGCGATGAATATGGCTACACCTTC. Translation: CASRVTGGDEYGYTF.